These 24 T cell receptor beta chains share one sample of origin, sequenced in a study of cytomegalovirus exposure and HLA in healthy donors. Amplification used 60 Vbeta primers and 13 Jbeta primers. TCRdb's copy holds only in-frame clones and misses some; the assay was immunoSEQ multiplex PCR. The sample yields 250,000 to 350,000 clones, 86% seen once. Sample: PBMCs. The source of these receptors is a man in his forties in good health and CMV-seropositive.

J is TRBJ2-7 and V is TRBV5-1; 10 bases match TRBD2. The ends lost 4 bases at V and 7 bases at J; junction bases unmatched: 14. Germline CDR1 SGHRS, CDR2 YFSETQ. The CDR3 spans 16 residues. The CDR3 region is CASSPEGLAGAREQYF. DNA of the CDR3: TGCGCCAGCAGCCCGGAAGGTCTAGCGGGAGCGAGAGAGCAGTACTTC.

This chain links TRBV7-2 with TRBJ2-7; 11 bases agree with TRBD2. The CDR3 loop spans 16 amino acids. V lost 5 bases to trimming and J lost 2 bases; unmatched junction nucleotides: 8. Per germline, CDR1 SGHTA and CDR2 FQGNSA. CDR3 nucleotide sequence: TGTGCCAGCAGCGGCATAACTAGCGGGAGACCCTACGAGCAGTACTTC. Its protein is CASSGITSGRPYEQYF. Based on the CDR3 plus reference TRBV7-2 and TRBJ2-7, the full variable domain is GAGVSQSPSNKVTEKGKDVELRCDPISGHTALYWYRQSLGQGLEFLIYFQGNSAPDKSGLPSDRFSAERTGGSVSTLTIQRTQQEDSAVYLCASSGITSGRPYEQYFGPGTRLTVT.

This chain connects TRBV27 to TRBJ2-1, with D possibly being TRBD2 (6 bases). CDR1 and CDR2 from the germline V gene are MNHEY and SMNVEV (reference sequence). The CDR3 extends over 15 amino acids. The germline V and J ends were trimmed by 3 bases and 5 bases, with 14 bases remaining between them. The CDR3 sequence is CASSLIGRIDNEQFF. As DNA, the CDR3 is TGTGCCAGCAGTTTGATCGGGAGAATTGACAATGAGCAGTTCTTC.

V and J are TRBV6-5 and TRBJ1-2; the D gene is possibly TRBD1 (6 bases). Germline V gene lookup returns CDR1 MNHEY and CDR2 SVGAGI. This CDR3 spans 13 amino acids. Between the trimmed V and J ends, which lost 6 bases and 5 bases, there was a span of 13 bases. The DNA of the CDR3 is TGTGCCAGCAGGAGGGGACACGGGTATGGCTACACCTTC. As protein: CASRRGHGYGYTF.

This clone was detected only a few times. The chain employs TRBV21-1 and TRBJ1-1. TRBV21-1 is a pseudogene locus. This CDR3 comprises 14 residues. DNA for the CDR3: TGTGCCAGCAGCAATAACTCGGGTGGCACTGAAGCTTTCTTT. This codes for CASSNNSGGTEAFF.

The rearrangement links TRBV5-1 to TRBJ1-1, with D possibly matching TRBD1 (6 bases). Germline loops: CDR1 SGHRS, CDR2 YFSETQ. The CDR3 totals 14 residues. V lost 4 bases to trimming and J lost 3 bases, with 13 bases between them. The CDR3, as DNA: TGCGCCAGCAGCCCGGACGGGGGGCACACTGAAGCTTTCTTT. This gives the protein CASSPDGGHTEAFF.

V is TRBV7-3 and J is TRBJ2-5, with TRBD2 identical over 7 bases. The germline V gene encodes CDR1 SGHTA and CDR2 FQGTGA. V lost 5 bases to trimming and J lost 4 bases; unmatched junction nucleotides: 7. The CDR3 loop spans 14 amino acids. CDR3 residues: CASSLSGAAETQYF. DNA for the CDR3: TGTGCCAGCAGCCTGAGCGGGGCCGCAGAGACCCAGTACTTC. The variable domain in full, with the rest retrieved from reference TRBV7-3 and TRBJ2-5, is GAGVSQTPSNKVTEKGKYVELRCDPISGHTALYWYRQSLGQGPEFLIYFQGTGAADDSGLPNDRFFAVRPEGSVSTLKIQRTERGDSAVYLCASSLSGAAETQYFGPGTRLLVL.

This chain connects TRBV19 to TRBJ2-4, with a tentative D call TRBD1 (6 bases). CDR1 is LNHDA, CDR2 SQIVND, per germline (reference sequence). The CDR3 consists of 15 residues. Trimming took off 1 base at V and 1 base at J, with 8 bases between the two ends. The CDR3 sequence: CASSIGGQAKNIQYF. Written as DNA, the CDR3 is TGTGCCAGTAGTATAGGGGGGCAGGCCAAAAACATTCAGTACTTC.

The chain recombines TRBV2 with TRBJ2-1; perhaps TRBD1 as D (6 bases). Trimming removed 1 base at V and 14 bases at J, with 21 bases between. The CDR3 spans 15 residues. Germline V CDR1 and CDR2: SNHLY, FYNNEI. CDR3 in DNA: TGTGCCAGCAGTGAAGACAGGGCTCGCCTACTGGGGAAGTTCTTC. Its protein product is CASSEDRARLLGKFF.

The V call is TRBV2, the J call TRBJ2-7; D may be TRBD1 (5 bases). Germline CDR1 SNHLY, CDR2 FYNNEI. The CDR3 totals 14 residues. The V gene lost 5 bases and the J gene lost 6 bases, with 17 bases spanning the gap. The CDR3 region has the DNA TGTGCCAGCAGTTTAAGTAGTTTTCAGGGCGAGCAGTACTTC. Protein product: CASSLSSFQGEQYF.

The chain has TRBV18 and TRBJ2-1; a possible D gene is TRBD1 (5 bases). This CDR3 is 15 amino acids long. V gave up 0 bases and J gave up 6 bases, with 12 bases separating them. CDR1 and CDR2 (germline): KGHSH, LQKENI. In DNA form, the CDR3 reads TGTGCCAGCTCACCACCGTTGGAAAGGGGCAATGAGCAGTTCTTC. Translating it yields CASSPPLERGNEQFF.

The V call is TRBV5-6, the J call TRBJ1-1; D possibly corresponds to TRBD1 (6 bases). There are 16 residues in the CDR3. With 4 bases removed from V and 3 bases from J, the gap between germline ends came to 19 bases. The germline V gene has CDR1 SGHDT and CDR2 YYEEEE. The CDR3 loop is CASSPTQAGVHTEAFF. The DNA for the CDR3 is TGTGCCAGCAGCCCAACCCAGGCAGGGGTCCACACTGAAGCTTTCTTT.

Regarding this clone: Other nucleotide sequences in the sample specify the same CDR3. This chain uses TRBV18 with TRBJ1-2; tentative D call: TRBD1 (5 bases). Germline V lookup: CDR1 KGHSH, CDR2 LQKENI. Trimming pared 1 base from V and 3 bases from J, leaving 6 bases between. The CDR3 is 13 residues long. The DNA for the CDR3 is TGTGCCAGCTCACCACAGGGGTACTATGGCTACACCTTC. This sequence encodes CASSPQGYYGYTF. The full variable domain, completed using reference TRBV18 and TRBJ1-2, is NAGVMQNPRHLVRRRGQEARLRCSPMKGHSHVYWYRQLPEEGLKFMVYLQKENIIDESGMPKERFSAEFPKEGPSILRIQQVVRGDSAAYFCASSPQGYYGYTFGSGTRLTVV.

This chain links TRBV28 with TRBJ2-1; tentatively, D is TRBD2 (7 bases). Germline CDR1 is MDHEN and CDR2 is SYDVKM. The CDR3 is made up of 15 amino acids. With 11 bases removed from V and 2 bases from J, the gap between germline ends came to 19 bases. Written as DNA, the CDR3 is TGTGCCTTCCAGAGGGGGGGGAATACCTACAATGAGCAGTTCTTC. Its protein is CAFQRGGNTYNEQFF.

The chain is built from TRBV27 and TRBJ2-1, with 8 bases lining up with TRBD2. V lost 8 bases and J lost 0; bases outside the gene matches: 6. Per the germline V gene, CDR1 is MNHEY and CDR2 is SMNVEV (reference sequence). The length of the CDR3 is 15 residues. CDR3 region: CASGLSGTSYNEQFF. The DNA of the CDR3 is TGTGCCAGCGGTCTTAGCGGGACCTCCTACAATGAGCAGTTCTTC.

The chain recombines TRBV7-2 with TRBJ2-5; 7 bases map to TRBD2. The DNA end is more similar to TRBJ2-7, so the J call may be wrong. CDR1 is SGHTA and CDR2 is FQGNSA in the germline V gene. The CDR3 covers 14 residues. The CDR3 DNA follows: TGTGCCAGCAGCTTAGTAGCGGGCAGTCACGAGCAGTACTTC. Translation: CASSLVAGSHEQYF.

The chain recombines TRBV27 with TRBJ2-5, with 7 positions matching TRBD1. This CDR3 is built from 13 residues. Trimming cost V 4 bases and J 3 bases; bases outside gene matches: 2. Germline V gene lookup returns CDR1 MNHEY and CDR2 SMNVEV (reference sequence). The CDR3: CASSWTGEETQYF. CDR3 nucleotides: TGTGCCAGCAGTTGGACAGGTGAAGAGACCCAGTACTTC.

J is TRBJ1-5 and V is TRBV6-5; 8 nucleotides align to TRBD1. This CDR3 has 14 amino acids. Germline-derived CDR1 and CDR2 are MNHEY and SVGAGI. Trimming at V came to 6 bases and at J to 4 bases, leaving 5 bases not matched to a gene. CDR3 sequence reads: CASRNRTGNQPQHF. The DNA for the CDR3 is TGTGCCAGCAGAAACCGGACAGGGAATCAGCCCCAGCATTTT.

Only one count was recorded for this clone. Here the CDR3 reads CAISESSQETQYF. The CDR3 DNA follows: TGTGCCATCAGTGAGTCTTCTCAAGAGACCCAGTACTTC. The gene calls are TRBV10-3 and TRBJ2-5; D not certain. CDR1 ENHRY and CDR2 SYGVKD come from the germline V gene. Trimming pared 0 bases from V and 2 bases from J, leaving 4 bases between. This CDR3 region has 13 residues.

On this clone: This same CDR3 is encoded by further DNA sequences in the sample. The genes are TRBV7-3 and TRBJ2-7; 10 bases align to TRBD1. The germline V gene has CDR1 SGHTA and CDR2 FQGTGA. Unmatched junction bases numbered 3, after V lost 5 bases and J lost 2 bases. The CDR3 is made up of 14 amino acids. This chain's CDR3 is CASSPGQGAYEQYF. The CDR3 coding sequence is TGTGCCAGCAGCCCAGGACAGGGGGCCTACGAGCAGTACTTC. Looking up the rest from reference TRBV7-3 and TRBJ2-7 gives the full variable domain: GAGVSQTPSNKVTEKGKYVELRCDPISGHTALYWYRQSLGQGPEFLIYFQGTGAADDSGLPNDRFFAVRPEGSVSTLKIQRTERGDSAVYLCASSPGQGAYEQYFGPGTRLTVT.

The chain joins TRBV28 to TRBJ2-7; 7 bases map to TRBD1. Germline V CDR1 and CDR2: MDHEN, SYDVKM. CDR3 length equals 13 residues. V gave up 5 bases and J gave up 0 bases; unmatched junction bases: 1. The CDR3 protein is CASSRDSSYEQYF. The CDR3 coding sequence is TGTGCCAGCAGTCGGGACAGCTCCTACGAGCAGTACTTC. Variable domain in full (rest from reference TRBV28 and TRBJ2-7): DVKVTQSSRYLVKRTGEKVFLECVQDMDHENMFWYRQDPGLGLRLIYFSYDVKMKEKGDIPEGYSVSREKKERFSLILESASTNQTSMYLCASSRDSSYEQYFGPGTRLTVT.

This clone was counted a single time. The V call is TRBV7-9, the J call TRBJ2-3; D possibly corresponds to TRBD2 (6 bases). V dropped 1 base and J dropped 1 base, with 9 bases sitting between them. From germline, CDR1 is SEHNR and CDR2 FQNEAQ (reference sequence). This CDR3 has 15 residues. The CDR3 loop is CASSLGSGGTDTQYF. The DNA of the CDR3 is TGTGCCAGCAGCTTAGGTAGCGGCGGCACAGATACGCAGTATTTT.

The J gene is TRBJ1-1, the V gene TRBV19; tentative D call: TRBD1 (6 bases). The CDR3 spans 15 residues. Germline CDR1 and CDR2: LNHDA and SQIVND (reference sequence). Deletions cut 5 bases from V and 4 bases from J, with 17 bases between. The CDR3 loop is CASSVGRGYVTEAFF. CDR3 DNA sequence: TGTGCCAGTAGTGTCGGGAGGGGGTATGTCACTGAAGCTTTCTTT.

The chain is built from TRBV6-1 and TRBJ1-1, with 7 nucleotides matching TRBD1. Unmatched junction bases numbered 2, after V lost 5 bases and J lost 2 bases. CDR1 is MNHNS, CDR2 SASEGT, per germline. The CDR3 is made up of 13 amino acids. The CDR3 sequence: CASSTGANTEAFF. Here the CDR3 DNA reads TGTGCCAGCAGTACAGGGGCTAACACTGAAGCTTTCTTT.